The clone carrying this TCR beta chain was seen a handful of times. The sample is drawn from a study of blood T cell repertoires in COVID-19. Whole-study context: T cells, B-cell-depleted T cells, or PBMCs supplied cDNA or gDNA.

Original processing methods: Reference gene primers were amplified, and this amplification served to estimate nucleated cell counts. The repertoire was sequenced with immunoSEQ multiplex PCR; TCRdb's copy has only in-frame clones and lacks some. V, J and clone size are taken as reported in that table, and D and trimming were inferred from the DNA itself. In the table there are about 34,000 clones, about 90% of which are singletons. CDR3 length: 15 residues. V lost 0 bases, J lost 6 bases, and 11 bases lay in between. Looked up from germline, CDR1 is WNHNN and CDR2 is SYGVQD (reference sequence). The sample taken for sequencing was peripheral blood. This TCR was sampled from a man older than 75 with acute or convalescent COVID-19. The J gene is TRBJ2-2, the V gene TRBV10-1; the D gene is possibly TRBD1 (6 bases). Written as DNA, the CDR3 is TGCGCCAGCAGTGAGTCCAGGGGCGAGGCCGGGGAGCTGTTTTTT. The encoded protein is CASSESRGEAGELFF.